This is a list of T cell receptor beta chains from one sample in a study of shared clonotypes between healthy human individuals. Libraries were prepared by immunoSEQ multiplex PCR; TCRdb keeps only in-frame clonotypes and omits some of them. The sample holds just over 2,000,000 clones, 85% to 95% seen once. The sequenced material came from naive CD4+ T cells sorted from blood. These receptor sequences come from a young man in good health. Each CDR3 is given with its conserved first and last residue. Each record gives: clone size, V gene, D gene, J gene, CDR3 protein, CDR3 DNA. D genes are given only for firm matches. Only some rows state a clone size, as once, few, many or a class for expanded clones.

clone size: NA
V gene: TRBV5-1
D gene: NA
J gene: TRBJ2-7
CDR3 protein: CASSRDPGAYEQYF
CDR3 DNA: TGCGCCAGCAGTAGGGACCCGGGCGCCTACGAGCAGTACTTC

clone size: NA
V gene: TRBV9
D gene: TRBD2
J gene: TRBJ2-2
CDR3 protein: CASSVLGGTSNTGELFF
CDR3 DNA: TGTGCCAGCAGCGTACTGGGAGGGACTAGTAACACCGGGGAGCTGTTTTTT

clone size: NA
V gene: TRBV19
D gene: NA
J gene: TRBJ2-7
CDR3 protein: CASIKLKGRGDYEQYF
CDR3 DNA: TGTGCCAGTATCAAATTAAAGGGACGTGGGGATTACGAGCAGTACTTC

clone size: once
V gene: TRBV11-2
D gene: NA
J gene: TRBJ1-6
CDR3 protein: CASRTWGISSYNSPLHF
CDR3 DNA: TGTGCCAGCAGAACCTGGGGAATTAGCTCCTATAATTCACCCCTCCACTTT

clone size: NA
V gene: TRBV7-2
D gene: NA
J gene: TRBJ1-1
CDR3 protein: CASSPPGTKNTEAFF
CDR3 DNA: TGTGCCAGCAGCCCTCCGGGGACAAAGAACACTGAAGCTTTCTTT

clone size: NA
V gene: TRBV29-1
D gene: TRBD1
J gene: TRBJ2-7
CDR3 protein: CSVRDRTYEQYF
CDR3 DNA: TGCAGCGTCCGGGACAGGACCTACGAGCAGTACTTC

clone size: NA
V gene: TRBV10-2
D gene: TRBD2
J gene: TRBJ2-7
CDR3 protein: CASSNSGLEWYEQYF
CDR3 DNA: TGCGCCAGCAGTAACTCAGGACTAGAGTGGTACGAGCAGTACTTC

clone size: few
V gene: TRBV7-3
D gene: NA
J gene: TRBJ2-6
CDR3 protein: CAPGASGANVLTF
CDR3 DNA: TGTGCCCCGGGGGCGTCTGGGGCCAACGTCCTGACTTTC

clone size: NA
V gene: TRBV28
D gene: NA
J gene: TRBJ1-2
CDR3 protein: CASSSAGDRVYTF
CDR3 DNA: TGTGCCAGCAGTTCCGCGGGAGACAGAGTCTACACCTTC

clone size: NA
V gene: TRBV4-1
D gene: NA
J gene: TRBJ2-1
CDR3 protein: CASSQEVGLLNEQFF
CDR3 DNA: TGCGCCAGCAGCCAAGAGGTAGGACTCTTGAATGAGCAGTTCTTC

clone size: once
V gene: TRBV5-4
D gene: NA
J gene: TRBJ2-6
CDR3 protein: CASSPLRGMGNVLTF
CDR3 DNA: TGTGCCAGCAGCCCGCTTAGAGGGATGGGCAACGTCCTGACTTTC

clone size: NA
V gene: TRBV11-3
D gene: TRBD2
J gene: TRBJ2-3
CDR3 protein: CASSQGLAEVGTDTQYF
CDR3 DNA: TGTGCCAGCAGCCAGGGACTAGCGGAGGTGGGCACAGATACGCAGTATTTT

clone size: once
V gene: TRBV11-2
D gene: NA
J gene: TRBJ1-6
CDR3 protein: CASSLVTTRGSPLHF
CDR3 DNA: TGTGCCAGCAGCTTAGTGACTACCCGGGGGTCACCCCTCCACTTT

clone size: NA
V gene: TRBV30
D gene: TRBD1
J gene: TRBJ2-7
CDR3 protein: CAWRALRDSKSYEQYF
CDR3 DNA: TGTGCCTGGAGGGCTTTAAGGGACAGCAAATCCTACGAGCAGTACTTC

clone size: NA
V gene: TRBV6-5
D gene: TRBD2
J gene: TRBJ2-1
CDR3 protein: CASSLGLAGVNEQFF
CDR3 DNA: TGTGCCAGCAGCCTTGGACTAGCGGGAGTAAATGAGCAGTTCTTC

clone size: NA
V gene: TRBV30
D gene: NA
J gene: TRBJ1-1
CDR3 protein: CAWKTGGRGTEAFF
CDR3 DNA: TGTGCCTGGAAAACCGGGGGGCGCGGAACTGAAGCTTTCTTT

clone size: few
V gene: TRBV5-1
D gene: TRBD1
J gene: TRBJ1-6
CDR3 protein: CASSLEGQGNSPLHF
CDR3 DNA: TGCGCCAGCAGCTTGGAAGGACAGGGGAATTCACCCCTCCACTTT

clone size: NA
V gene: TRBV6-5
D gene: NA
J gene: TRBJ2-3
CDR3 protein: CASRSGGTDTQYF
CDR3 DNA: TGTGCCAGCAGGTCTGGGGGCACAGATACGCAGTATTTT

clone size: NA
V gene: TRBV7-3
D gene: TRBD1
J gene: TRBJ2-2
CDR3 protein: CASSLMGQGASGELFF
CDR3 DNA: TGTGCCAGCAGCTTGATGGGACAGGGGGCTTCCGGGGAGCTGTTTTTT

clone size: NA
V gene: TRBV7-9
D gene: NA
J gene: TRBJ2-5
CDR3 protein: CASSPPNRRETQYF
CDR3 DNA: TGTGCCAGCAGCCCCCCAAACAGGAGGGAGACCCAGTACTTC

clone size: NA
V gene: TRBV7-3
D gene: TRBD2
J gene: TRBJ2-6
CDR3 protein: CASSLRGGAGANVLTF
CDR3 DNA: TGTGCCAGCAGCTTAAGGGGAGGGGCTGGGGCCAACGTCCTGACTTTC

clone size: NA
V gene: TRBV30
D gene: NA
J gene: TRBJ2-7
CDR3 protein: CAWSPRTYEQYF
CDR3 DNA: TGTGCCTGGAGTCCCAGAACCTACGAGCAGTACTTC

clone size: NA
V gene: TRBV19
D gene: NA
J gene: TRBJ1-6
CDR3 protein: CASSQGGTYNSPLHF
CDR3 DNA: TGTGCCAGTAGCCAGGGAGGAACCTATAATTCACCCCTCCACTTT

clone size: NA
V gene: TRBV28
D gene: NA
J gene: TRBJ1-2
CDR3 protein: CASSSLVGGRSGYTF
CDR3 DNA: TGTGCCAGCAGTTCCCTTGTCGGGGGCAGGAGTGGCTACACCTTC

clone size: NA
V gene: TRBV5-5
D gene: NA
J gene: TRBJ1-3
CDR3 protein: CASSFLRVSGNTIYF
CDR3 DNA: TGTGCCAGCAGCTTTTTACGTGTTTCTGGAAACACCATATATTTT

clone size: few
V gene: TRBV6-5
D gene: NA
J gene: TRBJ2-2
CDR3 protein: CATRTFNTGELFF
CDR3 DNA: TGTGCCACGCGGACTTTCAACACCGGGGAGCTGTTTTTT

clone size: NA
V gene: TRBV6-1
D gene: NA
J gene: TRBJ2-7
CDR3 protein: CAGGGGPSYEQYF
CDR3 DNA: TGTGCCGGGGGAGGGGGCCCCTCCTACGAGCAGTACTTC

clone size: NA
V gene: TRBV7-8
D gene: TRBD2
J gene: TRBJ2-5
CDR3 protein: CASSFRGREETQYF
CDR3 DNA: TGTGCCAGCAGCTTCCGGGGGAGGGAAGAGACCCAGTACTTC

clone size: NA
V gene: TRBV18
D gene: NA
J gene: TRBJ2-7
CDR3 protein: CASSPGTGTYEQYF
CDR3 DNA: TGTGCCAGCTCACCGGGAACAGGAACCTACGAGCAGTACTTC

clone size: NA
V gene: TRBV19
D gene: NA
J gene: TRBJ2-2
CDR3 protein: CASSPLGRTLTGELFF
CDR3 DNA: TGTGCCAGTAGTCCCCTGGGACGGACCCTCACCGGGGAGCTGTTTTTT

clone size: NA
V gene: TRBV11-2
D gene: TRBD1
J gene: TRBJ2-1
CDR3 protein: CASSSPGGSYNEQFF
CDR3 DNA: TGTGCCAGCAGCTCACCAGGGGGCTCCTACAATGAGCAGTTCTTC

clone size: NA
V gene: TRBV28
D gene: NA
J gene: TRBJ2-5
CDR3 protein: CASNRGGGKETQYF
CDR3 DNA: TGTGCCAGCAACCGGGGAGGGGGGAAAGAGACCCAGTACTTC

clone size: NA
V gene: TRBV7-9
D gene: TRBD2
J gene: TRBJ2-7
CDR3 protein: CASSPLGEGRSYEQYF
CDR3 DNA: TGTGCCAGCAGCCCGTTAGGGGAGGGCAGGTCCTACGAGCAGTACTTC

clone size: NA
V gene: TRBV30
D gene: NA
J gene: TRBJ1-5
CDR3 protein: CAWNRQENQPQHF
CDR3 DNA: TGTGCCTGGAACCGACAGGAGAATCAGCCCCAGCATTTT

clone size: NA
V gene: TRBV6-5
D gene: TRBD1
J gene: TRBJ1-5
CDR3 protein: CASRPDRDYQPQHF
CDR3 DNA: TGTGCCAGCAGACCCGACAGGGATTATCAGCCCCAGCATTTT

clone size: NA
V gene: TRBV11-2
D gene: NA
J gene: TRBJ2-1
CDR3 protein: CASSSIKGVNEQFF
CDR3 DNA: TGTGCCAGCAGCTCGATAAAGGGGGTCAATGAGCAGTTCTTC

clone size: NA
V gene: TRBV6-5
D gene: NA
J gene: TRBJ1-2
CDR3 protein: CAGLFRPYGYTF
CDR3 DNA: TGTGCCGGACTCTTCAGGCCCTATGGCTACACCTTC

clone size: NA
V gene: TRBV9
D gene: NA
J gene: TRBJ2-5
CDR3 protein: CASSPLGAVNPQETQYF
CDR3 DNA: TGTGCCAGCAGCCCTCTAGGGGCGGTAAATCCGCAAGAGACCCAGTACTTC

clone size: NA
V gene: TRBV5-6
D gene: NA
J gene: TRBJ1-1
CDR3 protein: CASTSRVGTEAFF
CDR3 DNA: TGTGCCAGCACTAGCAGGGTGGGCACTGAAGCTTTCTTT

clone size: NA
V gene: TRBV11-2
D gene: NA
J gene: TRBJ1-1
CDR3 protein: CASSLGAGNTEAFF
CDR3 DNA: TGTGCCAGCAGCTTGGGGGCTGGGAACACTGAAGCTTTCTTT

clone size: NA
V gene: TRBV6-5
D gene: NA
J gene: TRBJ2-7
CDR3 protein: CASSPGPYEQYF
CDR3 DNA: TGTGCCAGCAGTCCCGGGCCCTACGAGCAGTACTTC

clone size: once
V gene: TRBV5-4
D gene: TRBD2
J gene: TRBJ2-7
CDR3 protein: CASSLALAGYEQYF
CDR3 DNA: TGTGCCAGCAGCTTGGCCCTAGCGGGATATGAGCAGTACTTC

clone size: NA
V gene: TRBV18
D gene: TRBD1
J gene: TRBJ2-7
CDR3 protein: CASGQGVGEQYF
CDR3 DNA: TGTGCCAGCGGACAGGGCGTAGGCGAGCAGTACTTC

clone size: NA
V gene: TRBV28
D gene: TRBD2
J gene: TRBJ2-3
CDR3 protein: CASSFRVGLAGTDTQYF
CDR3 DNA: TGTGCCAGCAGTTTCCGGGTAGGACTAGCAGGCACAGATACGCAGTATTTT

clone size: NA
V gene: TRBV18
D gene: TRBD1
J gene: TRBJ2-7
CDR3 protein: CASSGAGQGSYEQYF
CDR3 DNA: TGTGCCAGCTCAGGTGCGGGACAGGGTTCCTACGAGCAGTACTTC

clone size: NA
V gene: TRBV27
D gene: NA
J gene: TRBJ1-1
CDR3 protein: CASSFTRATEAFF
CDR3 DNA: TGTGCCAGCAGTTTCACCAGGGCCACTGAAGCTTTCTTT

clone size: NA
V gene: TRBV5-1
D gene: NA
J gene: TRBJ1-1
CDR3 protein: CASSSGHPNTEAFF
CDR3 DNA: TGCGCCAGCAGTTCGGGACATCCGAACACTGAAGCTTTCTTT

clone size: once
V gene: TRBV5-1
D gene: NA
J gene: TRBJ2-3
CDR3 protein: CASSLAGVGTDTQYF
CDR3 DNA: TGCGCCAGCAGCTTGGCGGGGGTAGGGACAGATACGCAGTATTTT

clone size: NA
V gene: TRBV28
D gene: NA
J gene: TRBJ2-7
CDR3 protein: CASSRRAGPYEQYF
CDR3 DNA: TGTGCCAGCAGTAGACGGGCAGGGCCCTACGAGCAGTACTTC

clone size: NA
V gene: TRBV28
D gene: NA
J gene: TRBJ2-7
CDR3 protein: CASSLTWEQYF
CDR3 DNA: TGTGCCAGCAGTTTAACTTGGGAGCAGTACTTC

clone size: NA
V gene: TRBV30
D gene: NA
J gene: TRBJ1-2
CDR3 protein: CAWSVLPGRSLGNYGYTF
CDR3 DNA: TGTGCCTGGAGTGTACTTCCGGGACGAAGCCTTGGAAACTATGGCTACACCTTC

clone size: NA
V gene: TRBV15
D gene: TRBD1
J gene: TRBJ2-2
CDR3 protein: CATSRDGGQGVVGTGELFF
CDR3 DNA: TGTGCCACCAGCAGAGATGGTGGACAGGGCGTTGTAGGGACCGGGGAGCTGTTTTTT

clone size: NA
V gene: TRBV5-1
D gene: NA
J gene: TRBJ1-1
CDR3 protein: CASSYDPGTNTEAFF
CDR3 DNA: TGCGCCAGCAGTTATGATCCAGGGACGAACACTGAAGCTTTCTTT

clone size: NA
V gene: TRBV28
D gene: TRBD1
J gene: TRBJ2-3
CDR3 protein: CASSLRQGANTQYF
CDR3 DNA: TGTGCCAGCAGTTTGCGGCAGGGGGCGAATACGCAGTATTTT

clone size: NA
V gene: TRBV6-6
D gene: NA
J gene: TRBJ2-5
CDR3 protein: CASSLFGGGGETQYF
CDR3 DNA: TGTGCCAGCAGTCTATTCGGGGGAGGGGGAGAGACCCAGTACTTC